The next 27 T cell receptor beta chains were all read from a single sample in a study of CXCR3-negative and CXCR3-positive naive CD8 T cells. UMI-tagged TRB cDNA libraries were built via 5' RACE. TCRdb reprocessed the 5' RACE reads, keeping one entry per CDR3 protein, no DNA. The record lists fewer than 10,000 distinct CDR3 sequences, of which the ten most abundant hold more than 1.5%. No antigen is known for these receptors. Findings and caveats of the study: Hydrophobicity was higher for TRB CDR3s found in CXCR3-positive naive cells than in CXCR3-negative naive cells.

Sample: naive CXCR3+ CD8+ T cells from blood. Sample subset: CD45RO-CCR7+CD27+CD95- naive CD8+ T cells expressing CXCR3 (TNR3+). The receptors here all came from a human donor in good health. Some clones in this sample may be carry-over from other donors' samples.

The chain uses TRBV29-1 and TRBJ2-7; the D gene TCRdb calls, TRBD2, cannot be checked with no DNA. The V gene's germline CDR1 is SQVTM and CDR2 ANQGSEA. The CDR3 runs 11 residues. The chain's CDR3 is CSVTTGYEQYF.

This clonotype registers medium-sized by frequency. The CDR3 here is CASSLGRGNSNQPQHF. The chain employs TRBV12-3 or TRBV12-4 and TRBJ1-5; with no DNA, the TCRdb D assignment of TRBD1 cannot be verified. The length of the CDR3 is 16 residues.

Judged by frequency, this clonotype is medium-sized. The gene calls are TRBV7-8 and TRBJ2-7; the D call of TRBD2 rests on TCRdb alone, since no DNA is present to check it. The CDR3 sequence is 17 residues long. Looked up from germline, CDR1 is SGHVS and CDR2 is FQNEAQ. CDR3 sequence reads: CASSSPSTSGISYEQYF. Variable domain in full (rest from reference TRBV7-8 and TRBJ2-7): GAGVSQSPRYKVAKRGQDVALRCDPISGHVSLFWYQQALGQGPEFLTYFQNEAQLDKSGLPSDRFFAERPEGSVSTLKIQRTQQEDSAVYLCASSSPSTSGISYEQYFGPGTRLTVT.

Frequency places this clonotype as medium-sized. The chain uses TRBV20-1 and TRBJ1-1; TCRdb's D gene call, TRBD1, goes unchecked for lack of DNA. The CDR3 is made up of 14 amino acids. Looked up from germline, CDR1 is DFQATT and CDR2 is SNEGSKA (reference sequence). CDR3 sequence: CSAQLSWVNTEAFF.

This chain connects TRBV13 to TRBJ1-1. Germline V CDR1 and CDR2: PRHDT, FYEKMQ (reference sequence). The CDR3 covers 14 residues. CDR3: CASSPPQMNTEAFF. Variable domain in full (rest from reference TRBV13 and TRBJ1-1): AAGVIQSPRHLIKEKRETATLKCYPIPRHDTVYWYQQGPGQDPQFLISFYEKMQSDKGSIPDRFSAQQFSDYHSELNMSSLELGDSALYFCASSPPQMNTEAFFGQGTRLTVV.

The rearrangement uses TRBV2 and TRBJ2-3; TCRdb names TRBD2, which stays unverified in the absence of DNA. The length of the CDR3 is 13 residues. Germline CDR1 is SNHLY and CDR2 is FYNNEI. CDR3 in amino acids: CASSRLAGDTQYF.

The chain recombines TRBV19 with TRBJ1-1; the TRBD1 assignment by TCRdb is unverifiable without DNA. The CDR3 is 13 residues long. Germline V lookup: CDR1 LNHDA, CDR2 SQIVND (reference sequence). The CDR3 sequence is CASWTGEGTEAFF.

Measured by frequency, this clonotype is medium-sized. The V gene is TRBV29-1, the J gene TRBJ1-2. CDR3 length: 11 amino acids. Germline V gives CDR1 SQVTM, CDR2 ANQGSEA. CDR3 amino acids: CSVGGTYGYTF. Full variable domain (rest looked up from reference TRBV29-1 and TRBJ1-2): SAVISQKPSRDICQRGTSLTIQCQVDSQVTMMFWYRQQPGQSLTLIATANQGSEATYESGFVIDKFPISRPNLTFSTLTVSNMSPEDSSIYLCSVGGTYGYTFGSGTRLTVV.

The rearrangement joins TRBV20-1 to TRBJ1-2. The CDR3 length is 15 residues. Germline V gives CDR1 DFQATT, CDR2 SNEGSKA (reference sequence). The CDR3 protein is CSARVGWAAYYGYTF.

The J gene is TRBJ1-1, the V gene TRBV29-1; as DNA is missing, the TRBD1 call by TCRdb cannot be tested. In germline, CDR1 is SQVTM, CDR2 ANQGSEA. The CDR3 loop spans 13 amino acids. CDR3 in amino acids: CSVRTTGDPEAFF.

V and J are TRBV12-3 or TRBV12-4 and TRBJ2-3; TCRdb's D call, TRBD1, is unchecked because there is no DNA. This CDR3 has 14 residues. CDR3 sequence: CASSLVGDTDTQYF.

The chain joins TRBV29-1 to TRBJ2-1; TCRdb names TRBD2, which stays unverified in the absence of DNA. The CDR3 runs to 18 residues. Looked up from germline, CDR1 is SQVTM and CDR2 is ANQGSEA. CDR3 in amino acids: CSVEGPPRLALSYNEQFF.

The chain is built from TRBV4-1 and TRBJ2-7. From germline, CDR1 is MGHRA and CDR2 YSYEKL. The CDR3 contains 13 residues. This chain's CDR3 is CASSQIGSYEQYF.

The chain is built from TRBV7-6 and TRBJ2-1; TCRdb designates TRBD2, a call that cannot be tested without DNA. The CDR3 consists of 15 residues. Germline V gene sequence: CDR1 SGHVS, CDR2 FNYEAQ. CDR3 sequence: CASSPRGGIYNEQFF.

The chain is built from TRBV29-1 and TRBJ2-1; TCRdb gives TRBD1 as the D gene, but with no DNA this cannot be confirmed. Germline V gene lookup returns CDR1 SQVTM and CDR2 ANQGSEA. The CDR3 is 16 amino acids. This CDR3 reads CSVEDWLQGAHNEQFF.

This clonotype is deemed medium-sized by its frequency. The chain joins TRBV10-3 to TRBJ2-3; TCRdb indicates TRBD2, and absent DNA this call remains unverified. This CDR3 region has 16 residues. Germline V lookup: CDR1 ENHRY, CDR2 SYGVKD. The CDR3 loop reads CAISEFGLAATDTQYF.

The chain joins TRBV7-6 to TRBJ2-7; TCRdb's D gene call, TRBD1, goes unchecked for lack of DNA. The CDR3 runs to 15 residues. CDR1 is SGHVS and CDR2 is FNYEAQ in the germline V gene. The CDR3 spells CASSPRQGLSYEQYF.

The chain uses TRBV5-6 and TRBJ2-3; TCRdb returns TRBD2, unconfirmable since there is no DNA. The CDR3 sequence is 13 residues long. In germline, CDR1 is SGHDT, CDR2 YYEEEE. The chain's CDR3 is CASRGGSTDTQYF.

The rearrangement joins TRBV23-1 to TRBJ2-7; TCRdb gives TRBD1 as the D gene, but with no DNA this cannot be confirmed. TRBV23-1 is identified as an open reading frame with a role that is uncertain. CDR3 length: 20 residues. CDR3 residues: CADQLAPSRRVSSISYEQYF.

The V call is TRBV6-5, the J call TRBJ2-2; there is no DNA to check the TCRdb D call of TRBD2. This CDR3 has 14 amino acids. CDR1 and CDR2 from the germline V gene are MNHEY and SVGAGI. CDR3 protein: CASSWGLNTGELFF.

The chain combines TRBV30 with TRBJ1-5; TCRdb returns TRBD1, unconfirmable since there is no DNA. Germline CDR1 and CDR2: GTSNPN and SVGIG (reference sequence). This CDR3 is built from 16 residues. The CDR3 reads CAWSSETGAFDQPQHF. Complete variable domain (other parts from reference TRBV30 and TRBJ1-5): SQTIHQWPATLVQPVGSPLSLECTVEGTSNPNLYWYRQAAGRGLQLLFYSVGIGQISSEVPQNLSASRPQDRQFILSSKKLLLSDSGFYLCAWSSETGAFDQPQHFGDGTRLSIL.

According to its frequency, this clonotype is medium-sized. V gene TRBV9 combines with J gene TRBJ1-2. In germline, CDR1 is SGDLS, CDR2 YYNGEE. CDR3 size: 14 residues. CDR3: CASSVDQLNYGYTF.

This clonotype counts as medium-sized by frequency. The chain carries TRBV19 and TRBJ2-1; TCRdb gives TRBD1 as the D gene, but with no DNA this cannot be confirmed. There are 12 residues in the CDR3. Germline V gives CDR1 LNHDA, CDR2 SQIVND (reference sequence). The CDR3 is CASGTTYNEQFF.

The V gene is TRBV29-1, the J gene TRBJ2-7; TCRdb's assignment of TRBD2 cannot be checked, as there is no DNA. CDR1 and CDR2 (germline): SQVTM, ANQGSEA. The CDR3 is 20 amino acids. CDR3 loop: CSVEIVPGTSGRNPSYEQYF.

The rearrangement links TRBV29-1 to TRBJ2-7; the TRBD1 assignment by TCRdb is unverifiable without DNA. CDR1 SQVTM and CDR2 ANQGSEA come from the germline V gene. The CDR3 runs to 13 residues. CDR3 protein: CSVTRQGPHEQYF.

The chain links TRBV29-1 to TRBJ1-2; as DNA is missing, the TRBD1 call by TCRdb cannot be tested. CDR1 and CDR2 (germline): SQVTM, ANQGSEA. This CDR3 is 15 amino acids long. CDR3 in amino acids: CSVEAWAGGMDGYTF.

The V and J genes are TRBV20-1 and TRBJ2-7; TCRdb's D gene call, TRBD1, goes unchecked for lack of DNA. Germline V gives CDR1 DFQATT, CDR2 SNEGSKA (reference sequence). This CDR3 spans 15 amino acids. The CDR3 spells CSAQPGTGSAYEQYF.